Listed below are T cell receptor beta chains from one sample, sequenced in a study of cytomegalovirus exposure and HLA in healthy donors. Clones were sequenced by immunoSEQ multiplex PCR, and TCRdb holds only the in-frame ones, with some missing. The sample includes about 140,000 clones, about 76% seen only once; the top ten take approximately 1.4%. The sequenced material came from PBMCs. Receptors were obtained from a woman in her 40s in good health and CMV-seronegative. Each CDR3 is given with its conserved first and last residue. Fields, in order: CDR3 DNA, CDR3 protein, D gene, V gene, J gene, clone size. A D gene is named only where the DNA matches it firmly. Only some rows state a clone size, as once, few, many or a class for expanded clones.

TGTGCCAGCAGCCCACGAACAAAGCCGGGACAGGGGAGCACTGAAGCTTTCTTT	CASSPRTKPGQGSTEAFF	TRBD1	TRBV9	TRBJ1-1	NA
TGCGCCAGCAGCATGACAGCTTATGGCTACACCTTC	CASSMTAYGYTF	NA	TRBV5-1	TRBJ1-2	many
TGTGCCAGCTCACCCCCGGGACAGGGTGGGTACGAGCAGTACTTC	CASSPPGQGGYEQYF	TRBD1	TRBV18	TRBJ2-7	NA
TGTGCCAGTAGTATAGTTCTTTTTAGTGACAGGCCTTTGAACACTGAAGCTTTCTTT	CASSIVLFSDRPLNTEAFF	NA	TRBV19	TRBJ1-1	NA
TGTGCCAGCAGCTTAGACCCCGGGGGGGTTTGGAACACTGAAGCTTTCTTT	CASSLDPGGVWNTEAFF	NA	TRBV11-2	TRBJ1-1	NA
TGTGCCAGCAGTTATGAGGGCCCCTACACCAATCAGCCCCAGCATTTT	CASSYEGPYTNQPQHF	NA	TRBV6-5	TRBJ1-5	NA
TGTGCCAGCAGCTCAGGACAGGGAGTAGGAGTGGGAGGCTACACCTTC	CASSSGQGVGVGGYTF	TRBD1	TRBV7-9	TRBJ1-2	NA
TGTGCCTCCTACAGGGGGATGGGGACTGAAGCTTTCTTT	CASYRGMGTEAFF	TRBD1	TRBV30	TRBJ1-1	NA
TGTGCCAGCAGCTTAGGACAGGGAAGCTTCTATGGCTACACCTTC	CASSLGQGSFYGYTF	TRBD1	TRBV7-9	TRBJ1-2	NA
TGTGCCAGCAGGGTATCCGGGACAGGGGTTTTTGGCGGGGAGCTGTTTTTT	CASRVSGTGVFGGELFF	TRBD1	TRBV28	TRBJ2-2	NA
TGTGCCAGCAGCTTGGCCGAAAGCGGGAACTATGGCTACACCTTC	CASSLAESGNYGYTF	NA	TRBV5-5	TRBJ1-2	NA
TGTGCCAGCAGCAAGGGGGTTAATCAGCCCCAGCATTTT	CASSKGVNQPQHF	NA	TRBV5-6	TRBJ1-5	NA